This T cell receptor beta chain was recorded in a study of T cells in localized non-small cell lung cancer. Regarding the study as a whole: Median detection of top 100 tumor clones in adjacent lung was around 60 clones.

This clone occurred once. Its specificity is unknown. Produced via immunoSEQ multiplex PCR; TCRdb's table is partial and in-frame only. The top ten clones hold 2.5% of a sample with around 45,000 clones, roughly nine tenths of them seen once. The input for sequencing was PBMCs, taken before any cancer treatment. This TCR derives from a man between 35 and 75 years old with stage II lung adenocarcinoma.

The CDR3 loop is CAISERVGDGSYEQYF. The CDR3 DNA follows: TGTGCCATCAGTGAGAGGGTGGGGGACGGCTCCTACGAGCAGTACTTC. The V gene is TRBV10-3, the J gene TRBJ2-7; tentatively, D is TRBD1 or TRBD2 (5 bases each). The V gene's germline CDR1 is ENHRY and CDR2 SYGVKD. The V gene lost 2 bases and the J gene lost 0 bases, with 14 bases spanning the gap. This CDR3 has 16 amino acids.